The 25 T cell receptor beta chains listed next were all sequenced from one sample in a study of cytomegalovirus exposure and HLA in healthy donors. The PCR ran on 60 Vbeta and 13 Jbeta primers. Sequencing used immunoSEQ multiplex PCR; TCRdb keeps in-frame clones, though not all of them. The top ten hold roughly 6% of the sample, which has 150,000 to 200,000 clones, about four fifths seen once. The sequenced sample consisted of PBMCs. The receptor source for this set is a woman aged 25 to 39 in good health and CMV-seropositive.

The gene calls are TRBV6-1 and TRBJ2-3, with TRBD1 matching over 9 bases. Germline V gene sequence: CDR1 MNHNS, CDR2 SASEGT. Losses at the gene ends were 1 base for V and 2 bases for J; bases not matched to a gene: 1. The length of the CDR3 is 15 residues. CDR3 protein: CASSEGTGATDTQYF. CDR3 coding DNA: TGTGCCAGCAGTGAAGGGACAGGGGCCACAGATACGCAGTATTTT.

This clone was observed once. The chain joins TRBV6-5 to TRBJ1-5; 8 bases line up with TRBD1. After removal of 6 bases from V and 1 base from J, the junction contained 2 bases not matched to a gene. The germline V gene has CDR1 MNHEY and CDR2 SVGAGI. The CDR3 spans 14 residues. CDR3 nucleotide sequence: TGTGCCAGCAGGGACAGGGTGAGCAATCAGCCCCAGCATTTT. It specifies CASRDRVSNQPQHF.

This clone was observed a single time. The chain recombines TRBV6-4 with TRBJ2-2; no clear D. The V end lost 8 bases, the J end lost 0 bases, and 10 bases lay between the germline ends. The CDR3 is made up of 14 amino acids. Germline loops: CDR1 MRHNA, CDR2 SNTAGT. CDR3 sequence: CASRLETNTGELFF. Here the CDR3 DNA reads TGTGCCAGCCGCCTTGAGACGAACACCGGGGAGCTGTTTTTT.

This rearrangement joins TRBV19 to TRBJ1-5, with a tentative D call TRBD1 (5 bases). The CDR3 runs to 15 residues. CDR1 and CDR2 from the germline V gene are LNHDA and SQIVND (reference sequence). V was cut by 3 bases and J by 7 bases, with 16 bases left in between. The CDR3 DNA follows: TGTGCCAGTAGTATCTTCACGGACAAAAGACAGCCCCAGCATTTT. It specifies CASSIFTDKRQPQHF.

V usage is TRBV27 and J usage is TRBJ1-5; 9 nucleotides match TRBD1. V was pared by 4 bases and J by 9 bases, with 13 bases of the junction left unmatched. The CDR3 loop spans 16 amino acids. CDR1 is MNHEY and CDR2 is SMNVEV in the germline V gene (reference sequence). This CDR3 reads CASSSSGQGPQGPQHF. DNA for the CDR3: TGTGCCAGCAGTTCGTCGGGACAGGGACCGCAAGGGCCCCAGCATTTT.

This chain joins TRBV6-1 and TRBJ2-3; 7 nucleotides agree with TRBD2. V gave up 7 bases and J gave up 4 bases; unmatched junction bases: 5. The CDR3 sequence is 13 residues long. CDR1 and CDR2 (germline): MNHNS, SASEGT. For the CDR3, the DNA is TGTGCCAGCATGGTAGCGGGTGCAGATACGCAGTATTTT. Its protein product is CASMVAGADTQYF.

The chain recombines TRBV18 with TRBJ2-1; 8 bases are a match to TRBD2. Germline CDR1 and CDR2: KGHSH and LQKENI. J was trimmed by 5 bases and V by 6 bases; bases with no gene match: 12. The CDR3 is 16 residues long. In DNA, the CDR3 is TGTGCCAGCTCTCCTACTCCGGGGGGGTCTCACAATGAGCAGTTCTTC. Protein product: CASSPTPGGSHNEQFF. Based on the CDR3 plus reference TRBV18 and TRBJ2-1, the full variable domain is NAGVMQNPRHLVRRRGQEARLRCSPMKGHSHVYWYRQLPEEGLKFMVYLQKENIIDESGMPKERFSAEFPKEGPSILRIQQVVRGDSAAYFCASSPTPGGSHNEQFFGPGTRLTVL.

V and J are TRBV2 and TRBJ1-2; no clear D gene. Germline V gene lookup returns CDR1 SNHLY and CDR2 FYNNEI. CDR3 size: 12 residues. The V end lost 4 bases, the J end lost 5 bases, and 8 bases lay between the germline ends. Here the CDR3 DNA reads TGTGCCAGCAGTGGGCAGCGATATGGCTACACCTTC. This translates into CASSGQRYGYTF.

The chain is built from TRBV18 and TRBJ2-7, with TRBD1 identical over 11 bases. CDR1 is KGHSH, CDR2 LQKENI, per germline. CDR3 length: 14 residues. V was clipped by 6 bases and J by 4 bases; unmatched bases: 5. This chain's CDR3 is CASSPDRGLYEQYF. The CDR3 DNA reads as TGTGCCAGCTCTCCGGACAGGGGGCTGTACGAGCAGTACTTC.

The genes are TRBV28 and TRBJ1-6, with TRBD1 as a possible D gene (5 bases). The V gene lost 2 bases and the J gene lost 8 bases, with 13 bases spanning the gap. Germline V CDR1 and CDR2: MDHEN, SYDVKM. There are 15 residues in the CDR3. CDR3 loop: CASSLTQGFDSPLHF. The CDR3 DNA follows: TGTGCCAGCAGTTTAACCCAGGGATTTGATTCACCCCTCCACTTT.

This chain uses TRBV5-1 with TRBJ1-6; TRBD1 agrees at 8 bases. V dropped 4 bases and J dropped 6; count of bases not matched to a gene: 3. Germline lookup yields CDR1 SGHRS and CDR2 YFSETQ. This CDR3 contains 14 residues. The CDR3 loop is CASSLGQGNSPLHF. Here the CDR3 DNA reads TGCGCCAGCAGCCTCGGACAGGGTAATTCACCCCTCCACTTT.

The J gene is TRBJ2-7, the V gene TRBV27, with 8 positions matching TRBD2. Per the germline V gene, CDR1 is MNHEY and CDR2 is SMNVEV (reference sequence). The CDR3 covers 15 residues. The V and J ends lost 3 bases and 1 base, in that order; junction bases with no gene match: 5. The CDR3, as DNA: TGTGCCAGCAGTTTCGGACTAGCTGGTTCCTACGAGCAGTACTTC. Protein product: CASSFGLAGSYEQYF.

V and J are TRBV11-2 and TRBJ2-5; TRBD2 agrees at 7 bases. Germline CDR1 is SGHAT and CDR2 is FQNNGV. The CDR3 has 17 residues. With V trimmed by 1 base and J by 11 bases, 19 bases remained unmatched. In nucleotides, the CDR3 is TGTGCCAGCAGCTTAGCTCTTGGAGGCTGGGGGGGGAGGGAGCAGTACTTC. Translating it yields CASSLALGGWGGREQYF.

This clone was seen just once. The chain couples TRBV29-1 to TRBJ2-1, with 8 nucleotides matching TRBD2. The ends lost 3 bases at V and 5 bases at J; junction bases unmatched: 6. The CDR3 runs 14 residues. Germline V gene lookup returns CDR1 SQVTM and CDR2 ANQGSEA. The chain's CDR3 is CSVERRGDNNEQFF. The CDR3, as DNA: TGCAGCGTTGAGAGGCGGGGGGACAACAATGAGCAGTTCTTC.

The genes are TRBV6-5 and TRBJ1-1; 9 bases line up with TRBD1. V lost 9 bases, J lost 3 bases, and 5 bases stayed unmatched. From germline, CDR1 is MNHEY and CDR2 SVGAGI. This CDR3 region has 13 residues. This CDR3 reads CARLGQGDTEAFF. CDR3 DNA: TGTGCCAGACTGGGACAGGGAGACACTGAAGCTTTCTTT.

As for this clone: Germline and junction disagree at one end, which may indicate a read error. This chain connects TRBV7-7 to TRBJ1-1, with no clear D. The CDR3 totals 15 residues. In germline, CDR1 is SSHAT, CDR2 FNYEAQ (reference sequence). The CDR3 DNA reads as TGTGCTAGCAGCTTAATGCCCCAGTTGAACACTGAAGCTTTCTTT. Translating gives CASSLMPQLNTEAFF. Full variable domain (missing parts from reference TRBV7-7 and TRBJ1-1): GAGVSQSPRYKVTKRGQDVTLRCDPISSHATLYWYQQALGQGPEFLTYFNYEAQPDKSGLPSDRFSAERPEGSISTLTIQRTEQRDSAMYRCASSLMPQLNTEAFFGQGTRLTVV.

This clone occurred a few times. This rearrangement joins TRBV10-2 to TRBJ2-5; 8 bases align to TRBD1. The CDR3 sequence is 14 residues long. The junction had 6 bases not matched to a gene; V was cut back by 5 bases and J by 4 bases. Germline V gene data show CDR1 as WSHSY and CDR2 as SAAADI. CDR3 nucleotides: TGCGCCAGCAGTCCGGCAGGGGGCGCAGAGACCCAGTACTTC. It is translated as CASSPAGGAETQYF.

J is TRBJ2-1 and V is TRBV5-1; D might be TRBD2 (6 bases). The CDR3 extends over 16 amino acids. V dropped 3 bases and J dropped 7 bases, with 20 bases sitting between them. Germline-derived CDR1 and CDR2 are SGHRS and YFSETQ. Written as DNA, the CDR3 is TGCGCCAGCAGCTGGACCGGGCCCCCGGGGAGGAATGAGCAGTTCTTC. It translates to CASSWTGPPGRNEQFF.

The J gene is TRBJ2-1, the V gene TRBV27; D might be TRBD2 (6 bases). With 5 bases removed from V and 6 bases from J, the gap between germline ends came to 11 bases. The CDR3 runs 13 residues. Germline CDR1 MNHEY, CDR2 SMNVEV (reference sequence). For the CDR3, the DNA is TGTGCCAGCAGTCGGGACTTGTTCAATGAGCAGTTCTTC. Translating gives CASSRDLFNEQFF.

The chain links TRBV6-1 to TRBJ2-7, with 9 nucleotides matching TRBD2. V was clipped by 5 bases and J by 1 base; unmatched bases: 6. Germline V lookup: CDR1 MNHNS, CDR2 SASEGT. This CDR3 region has 15 residues. For the CDR3, the DNA is TGTGCCAGCAGTAGATTTAGCGGGAGTTCCTACGAGCAGTACTTC. It codes for CASSRFSGSSYEQYF.

This chain connects TRBV7-9 to TRBJ2-2; weak D call: TRBD2 (5 bases). CDR1 and CDR2 (germline): SEHNR, FQNEAQ (reference sequence). V shed 5 bases and J shed 6 bases, with 16 bases lying between them. This CDR3 is built from 15 residues. CDR3 sequence (DNA): TGTGCCAGCAGCCTAGTAGCGATCGAAGCCGGGGAGCTGTTTTTT. Translated: CASSLVAIEAGELFF.

This rearrangement joins TRBV6-1 to TRBJ2-7, with a weak D call TRBD1 (5 bases). CDR1 is MNHNS and CDR2 is SASEGT in the germline V gene. This CDR3 is 14 amino acids long. V was cut by 7 bases and J by 2 bases, with 15 bases left in between. This chain's CDR3 is CASKAGWPPYEQYF. CDR3 in DNA: TGTGCCAGCAAGGCAGGGTGGCCTCCCTACGAGCAGTACTTC.

The J gene is TRBJ2-3, the V gene TRBV5-1, with no clear D. Looked up from germline, CDR1 is SGHRS and CDR2 is YFSETQ. V was trimmed by 2 bases and J by 0 bases, leaving 16 bases between them. The CDR3 is 17 residues long. The CDR3 here is CASSLQRGAYSTDTQYF. DNA for the CDR3: TGCGCCAGCAGCTTACAACGAGGAGCCTACAGCACAGATACGCAGTATTTT.

DNA of the CDR3: TGTGCCAGCAGTACTCCGGGACAGGGTTCCTACGAGCAGTACTTC. It yields the protein CASSTPGQGSYEQYF. This chain links TRBV6-1 with TRBJ2-7; 9 bases fit TRBD1. Unmatched junction bases numbered 6, after V lost 5 bases and J lost 1 base. This CDR3 contains 15 residues. CDR1 MNHNS and CDR2 SASEGT come from the germline V gene.

The V gene is TRBV2, the J gene TRBJ1-1; TRBD1 matches 7 bases. Germline CDR1 SNHLY, CDR2 FYNNEI. There are 11 residues in the CDR3. V lost 8 bases, J lost 8 bases, and 5 bases stayed unmatched. CDR3 residues: CASYAGQEAFF. The DNA of the CDR3 is TGTGCCAGCTACGCGGGACAGGAAGCTTTCTTT.